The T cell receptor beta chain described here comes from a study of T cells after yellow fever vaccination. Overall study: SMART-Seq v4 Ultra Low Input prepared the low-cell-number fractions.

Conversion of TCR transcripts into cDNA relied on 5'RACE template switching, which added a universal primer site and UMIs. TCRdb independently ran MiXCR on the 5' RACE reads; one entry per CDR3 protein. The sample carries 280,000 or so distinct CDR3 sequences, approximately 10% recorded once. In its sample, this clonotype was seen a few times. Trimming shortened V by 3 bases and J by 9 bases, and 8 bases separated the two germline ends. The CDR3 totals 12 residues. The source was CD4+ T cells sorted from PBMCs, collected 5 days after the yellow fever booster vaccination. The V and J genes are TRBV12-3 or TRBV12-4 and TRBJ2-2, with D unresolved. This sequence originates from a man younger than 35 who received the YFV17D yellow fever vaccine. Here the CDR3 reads CASSFSGWELFF. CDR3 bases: TGTGCCAGCAGTTTTTCGGGTTGGGAGCTGTTTTTT.